These 18 T cell receptor beta chains originate from one sample sequenced in a study of T cells in Graves' hyperthyroidism and ophthalmopathy. Amplified regions were TCR beta CDR3 sequences from RNA transcripts. TCR CDR3 regions were first amplified by RT-PCR with HTBI primers. A single record per CDR3 protein comes from TCRdb applying MiXCR to the multiplex PCR reads. Seen here are under 350,000 distinct CDR3 sequences, roughly an eighth observed once, and the top ten hold roughly 35%. Source material: blood. These TCRs come from a woman aged 40-49 years with Graves' ophthalmopathy.

There are a few counts of this clonotype. V gene TRBV7-8 combines with J gene TRBJ1-1, with D tentatively TRBD1 (6 bases). Deletions cut 3 bases from V and 4 bases from J, with 21 bases between. Germline assignment: CDR1 SGHVS and CDR2 FQNEAQ. This CDR3 is built from 17 residues. Written as DNA, the CDR3 is TGTGCCAGCAGCTTGGGGAGTCGGGGGGCTTACGGCACTGAAGCTTTCTTT. Residues: CASSLGSRGAYGTEAFF.

V and J are TRBV11-2 and TRBJ2-1; D is unresolved. With 4 bases removed from V and 10 bases from J, the gap between germline ends came to 17 bases. This CDR3 contains 14 residues. Per germline, CDR1 SGHAT and CDR2 FQNNGV. The CDR3 region is CASSSNYQVREQFF. In DNA form, the CDR3 reads TGTGCCAGCAGCTCCAACTACCAGGTCCGGGAGCAGTTCTTC.

The J gene is TRBJ2-7, the V gene TRBV20-1; D is ambiguous. The germline V gene encodes CDR1 DFQATT and CDR2 SNEGSKA (reference sequence). The CDR3 consists of 14 residues. V was shortened by 6 bases and J by 6 bases, with 21 bases between the two germline ends. CDR3 region: CSATKDTGRSEQYF. For the CDR3, the DNA is TGCAGTGCCACTAAAGACACCGGTCGAAGCGAGCAGTACTTC.

This clonotype appeared many times. This sequence joins TRBV6-6 and TRBJ2-5; 7 bases are shared with TRBD2. This CDR3 has 14 amino acids. Germline assignment: CDR1 MNHNY and CDR2 SVGAGI (reference sequence). The V segment lost 1 base and the J segment 3 bases; nucleotides outside the gene matches: 2. CDR3 nucleotide sequence: TGTGCCAGCAGTTACTGGGCGGGGGAAGAGACCCAGTACTTC. Translated, it gives CASSYWAGEETQYF.

J is TRBJ1-2 and V is TRBV7-9; D gene unclear. The germline gives CDR1 SEHNR, CDR2 FQNEAQ (reference sequence). Trimming pared 2 bases from V and 8 bases from J, leaving 24 bases between. This CDR3 contains 17 residues. The CDR3 protein is CASSLYPLGPLSEGYTF. The CDR3 bases are TGTGCCAGCAGCTTATACCCCCTAGGTCCCTTGAGCGAGGGCTACACCTTC. Supplemented by reference TRBV7-9 and TRBJ1-2, the full variable domain reads DTGVSQNPRHKITKRGQNVTFRCDPISEHNRLYWYRQTLGQGPEFLTYFQNEAQLEKSRLLSDRFSAERPKGSFSTLEIQRTEQGDSAMYLCASSLYPLGPLSEGYTFGSGTRLTVV.

This clonotype was counted only a few times. V is TRBV5-6 and J is TRBJ1-1, with D possibly TRBD1 on 5 matching bases. CDR1 SGHDT and CDR2 YYEEEE come from the germline V gene. V was shortened by 3 bases and J by 0 bases, with 12 bases between the two germline ends. This CDR3 has 15 amino acids. The CDR3 region has the DNA TGTGCCAGCAGCTCCCCGGGACGGATGAACACTGAAGCTTTCTTT. Translating gives CASSSPGRMNTEAFF.

This clonotype has a count of ten or more. This sequence joins TRBV7-2 and TRBJ2-1; possible D gene TRBD2, 6 bases. Germline V gene data show CDR1 as SGHTA and CDR2 as FQGNSA. Trimming took 5 bases from V and 6 from J, leaving 20 bases between them. The CDR3 has 16 amino acids. The CDR3 spells CASSPHHLTRRNEQFF. CDR3 sequence (DNA): TGTGCCAGCAGCCCGCATCACCTGACTAGACGCAATGAGCAGTTCTTC.

This clonotype was seen many times. V and J are TRBV29-1 and TRBJ1-5, with 7 bases aligning to TRBD1. The CDR3 runs to 13 residues. The germline gives CDR1 SQVTM, CDR2 ANQGSEA. Trimming cost V 6 bases and J 4 bases; bases outside gene matches: 6. CDR3 sequence reads: CSVSKGANQPQHF. CDR3 bases: TGCAGCGTCTCTAAGGGGGCGAATCAGCCCCAGCATTTT.

This clonotype was seen a few times. This chain links TRBV19 with TRBJ2-1; D may be TRBD2 (6 bases). Trimming took 10 bases from V and 6 from J, leaving 28 bases between them. CDR3 length equals 17 residues. Germline V gene sequence: CDR1 LNHDA, CDR2 SQIVND (reference sequence). The CDR3 nucleotides read TGTGCCACACAGCTCAACAATCGGGTGGCGACTAGCAATGAGCAGTTCTTC. It codes for CATQLNNRVATSNEQFF.

This clonotype was picked up many times. This chain uses TRBV2 with TRBJ1-2, with TRBD1 matching over 10 bases. Germline values: CDR1 SNHLY, CDR2 FYNNEI. V shed 2 bases, J shed 6 bases, and the junction held 6 bases outside the gene matches. This CDR3 is 15 amino acids long. The CDR3 region has the DNA TGTGCCAGCAGTGAATGGGGACAGGGGAGGGATGGCTACACCTTC. Amino acids: CASSEWGQGRDGYTF.

This clonotype has just a few counts. The chain has TRBV24-1 and TRBJ1-5; D remains unclear. The CDR3 sequence is 14 residues long. CDR1 is KGHDR, CDR2 SFDVKD, per germline. Trimming pared 0 bases from V and 2 bases from J, leaving 4 bases between. The CDR3: CATSDLSGNQPQHF. In DNA form, the CDR3 reads TGTGCCACCAGTGATTTGAGTGGCAATCAGCCCCAGCATTTT.

This clonotype was seen more than once but under ten times. This chain links TRBV20-1 with TRBJ1-5; TRBD1 might be the D (6 bases). The CDR3 loop spans 15 amino acids. The ends were cut back, 4 bases at V and 3 bases at J, with 16 bases in the middle. Germline CDR1 reads DFQATT; CDR2 reads SNEGSKA (reference sequence). The CDR3 DNA is TGCAGTGCTATGGGCGCGGACAGACTCAATCAGCCCCAGCATTTT. As protein: CSAMGADRLNQPQHF.

The V and J genes are TRBV4-1 and TRBJ2-7; D possibly uses TRBD1 or TRBD2 (5 bases each). Germline lookup yields CDR1 MGHRA and CDR2 YSYEKL. V was cut by 2 bases and J by 2 bases, with 10 bases left in between. CDR3 length: 14 residues. The CDR3 sequence is CASSQRDGAYEQYF. The CDR3 DNA reads as TGCGCCAGCAGCCAAAGGGACGGGGCCTACGAGCAGTACTTC.

To note about this clonotype: A read error may produce the germline difference seen at one junction end. The chain uses TRBV7-2 and TRBJ2-2, with D possibly being TRBD1 (7 bases). The CDR3 consists of 15 residues. CDR1 and CDR2 (germline): SGHTA, FQGNSA. The CDR3 protein is CASSQDRRGPGELFF. DNA of the CDR3: TGCGCCAGCAGCCAAGATAGGAGGGGGCCCGGGGAGCTGTTTTTT.

This clonotype was counted ten times or more. The CDR3 DNA sequence: TGTGCCAGCAGTTTAGGGGAATCACCCCTCCACTTT. Its translation is CASSLGESPLHF. This chain uses TRBV28 with TRBJ1-6, with D unclear. Trimming stripped 2 bases from V and 10 bases from J, with 6 bases between. The CDR3 totals 12 residues. Germline CDR1 MDHEN, CDR2 SYDVKM.

This clonotype was observed at least ten times. V gene TRBV11-3 combines with J gene TRBJ2-1; 10 positions match TRBD1. V was pared by 4 bases and J by 8 bases, with 26 bases of the junction left unmatched. The CDR3 runs to 21 residues. The germline CDR1 and CDR2 sequences are SGHNT and YENEEA. In nucleotides, the CDR3 is TGTGCCAGCAGCTCCAGCGACGACAGGGGGCGAAACACCTTCCAAACCCATGAGCAGTTCTTC. As protein: CASSSSDDRGRNTFQTHEQFF.

This clonotype was counted many times. This rearrangement joins TRBV2 to TRBJ2-7, with 12 bases identical to TRBD2. The V gene's germline CDR1 is SNHLY and CDR2 FYNNEI. Germline trimming cut 3 bases from V and 2 bases from J; bases unmatched to any gene: 8. CDR3 length: 17 residues. For the CDR3, the DNA is TGTGCCAGCAGTGAGCTAGCGGGAGGGCCTTGGACCTACGAGCAGTACTTC. It yields the protein CASSELAGGPWTYEQYF. Drawing the rest from reference TRBV2 and TRBJ2-7, the complete variable domain is EPEVTQTPSHQVTQMGQEVILRCVPISNHLYFYWYRQILGQKVEFLVSFYNNEISEKSEIFDDQFSVERPDGSNFTLKIRSTKLEDSAMYFCASSELAGGPWTYEQYFGPGTRLTVT.

The CDR3 sequence is CASSEGFGGRRGYTF. CDR3 in DNA: TGTGCCAGCAGTGAAGGTTTCGGGGGGCGTAGGGGCTACACCTTC. This chain connects TRBV2 to TRBJ1-2; possible D gene TRBD1, 6 bases. V lost 1 base and J lost 8, with 17 bases in between. The CDR3 totals 15 residues. Germline lookup yields CDR1 SNHLY and CDR2 FYNNEI. Drawing the rest from reference TRBV2 and TRBJ1-2, the complete variable domain is EPEVTQTPSHQVTQMGQEVILRCVPISNHLYFYWYRQILGQKVEFLVSFYNNEISEKSEIFDDQFSVERPDGSNFTLKIRSTKLEDSAMYFCASSEGFGGRRGYTFGSGTRLTVV.